This TCR beta chain comes out of a study of blood T cell repertoires in COVID-19. Profiling relied on immunoSEQ multiplex PCR, and the TCRdb table lists in-frame clones only, not all of them. Of around 190,000 clones in the sample, roughly 75% were seen once. This clone showed up just a few times. The germline CDR1 and CDR2 sequences are KGHDR and SFDVKD. This CDR3 has 14 amino acids. V gave up 3 bases and J gave up 7 bases, with 12 bases separating them. What was sequenced was peripheral blood. This clonotype originated in a man between 65 and 80 years old with active or convalescent COVID-19. The chain has TRBV24-1 and TRBJ2-1; weak D call: TRBD2 (6 bases). CDR3 in DNA: TGTGCCACCAGTGATGCCGGGACTCCTAATGAGCAGTTCTTC. This translates into CATSDAGTPNEQFF.